This T cell receptor beta chain was sequenced during a study of blood T cell repertoires in COVID-19. TCRdb's table, derived via immunoSEQ multiplex PCR, lists solely in-frame clones and lacks some. The sample shows over 150,000 clones, 65% to 85% of them seen only once. Germline CDR1 SGHRS, CDR2 YFSETQ. The CDR3 extends over 14 amino acids. V was cut by 2 bases and J by 1 base, with 9 bases left in between. The specimen sequenced was peripheral blood. The TCR was taken from a woman older than 75 with acute or convalescent COVID-19. The chain employs TRBV5-1 and TRBJ2-5, with a tentative D call TRBD1 (6 bases). CDR3 nucleotides: TGCGCCAGCAGCTTCTTACAGGGCCAAGAGACCCAGTACTTC. Its protein product is CASSFLQGQETQYF.